Below, 19 T cell receptor beta chains from the same sample are listed, as sequenced in a study of T cells after somatic rescue of genetic block. Some clones are missing from TCRdb's copy, which holds only in-frame ones; the method was immunoSEQ multiplex PCR. The table shows roughly 65,000 clones, with around 90% occurring only once. The sample taken for sequencing was peripheral blood mononuclear cells (PBMCs). These receptor sequences come from a man aged 35 to 55.

CDR3 amino acids: CASSRQDLNEKLFF. The CDR3 nucleotides are TGTGCCAGCAGCCGACAGGACCTTAATGAAAAACTGTTTTTT. The V call is TRBV5-6, the J call TRBJ1-4; D may be TRBD1 (6 bases). This CDR3 contains 14 residues. The germline V gene has CDR1 SGHDT and CDR2 YYEEEE. With 4 bases removed from V and 4 bases from J, the gap between germline ends came to 11 bases.

The J gene is TRBJ2-5, the V gene TRBV4-1; D may be TRBD2 (6 bases). The CDR3 totals 15 residues. Looked up from germline, CDR1 is MGHRA and CDR2 is YSYEKL. Trimming removed 0 bases from V and 5 bases from J, with 13 bases in between. Here the CDR3 DNA reads TGCGCCAGCAGCCAAGATGTACTAGCTAGCGAGACCCAGTACTTC. Residues: CASSQDVLASETQYF.

The CDR3 bases are TGCAGCGTTGGCAGAAAGCACACAGATACGCAGTATTTT. It is translated as CSVGRKHTDTQYF. V gene TRBV29-1 combines with J gene TRBJ2-3; D is ambiguous. There are 13 residues in the CDR3. Germline V CDR1 and CDR2: SQVTM, ANQGSEA. Trimming pared 4 bases from V and 2 bases from J, leaving 10 bases between.

The V call is TRBV11-2, the J call TRBJ1-4; 10 bases align to TRBD1. CDR1 SGHAT and CDR2 FQNNGV come from the germline V gene. The CDR3 extends over 14 amino acids. Losses at the gene ends were 5 bases for V and 4 bases for J; bases not matched to a gene: 1. CDR3 sequence: CASSRDRGNEKLFF. The DNA for the CDR3 is TGTGCCAGCAGCCGGGACAGGGGTAATGAAAAACTGTTTTTT.

The chain is built from TRBV19 and TRBJ2-5; 7 bases agree with TRBD1. Looked up from germline, CDR1 is LNHDA and CDR2 is SQIVND (reference sequence). V trimming: 9 bases; J trimming: 3 bases; junction bases outside the gene matches: 28. CDR3 size: 20 residues. The CDR3: CARQDRSCVGHRRWEETQYF. DNA of the CDR3: TGTGCCAGGCAGGACAGGAGCTGCGTGGGGCACAGGAGGTGGGAAGAGACCCAGTACTTC.

This chain uses TRBV29-1 with TRBJ2-7; D may match TRBD1 or TRBD2 (5 bases each). Per the germline V gene, CDR1 is SQVTM and CDR2 is ANQGSEA. V lost 7 bases, J lost 6 bases, and 16 bases lay in between. CDR3 length equals 12 residues. CDR3 region: CSARGANREQYF. CDR3 DNA sequence: TGCAGCGCCAGAGGGGCAAATCGCGAGCAGTACTTC.

The chain couples TRBV5-6 to TRBJ2-1; D not resolved. The V and J ends lost 0 bases and 5 bases respectively, with 15 bases between them. The CDR3 totals 16 residues. CDR1 SGHDT and CDR2 YYEEEE come from the germline V gene. CDR3 residues: CASSLGYARQDNEQFF. The CDR3 coding sequence is TGTGCCAGCAGCTTGGGGTACGCCCGTCAGGACAATGAGCAGTTCTTC.

V and J are TRBV30 and TRBJ1-5; D might be TRBD1 (6 bases). Germline CDR1 and CDR2: GTSNPN and SVGIG (reference sequence). The V end was cut by 2 bases, the J end by 2 bases, with 16 bases between. The CDR3 spans 16 residues. The CDR3 DNA reads TGTGCCTGGAGTACTATCAGGGGAACGGGCAATCAGCCCCAGCATTTT. It encodes CAWSTIRGTGNQPQHF.

The chain combines TRBV15 with TRBJ1-2; D remains unclear. Trimming shortened V by 0 bases and J by 4 bases, and 15 bases separated the two germline ends. The CDR3 has 16 residues. Per germline, CDR1 LNHNV and CDR2 YYDKDF (reference sequence). CDR3 region: CATSREVEDGGYGYTF. The CDR3 DNA reads TGTGCCACCAGCAGAGAAGTAGAAGATGGTGGCTATGGCTACACCTTC.

The chain couples TRBV19 to TRBJ2-7; D gene ambiguous. Trimming cost V 8 bases and J 3 bases, with 5 bases left between them. CDR1 is LNHDA and CDR2 is SQIVND in the germline V gene (reference sequence). The CDR3 has 10 amino acids. CDR3 in amino acids: CASGNYEQYF. The CDR3 nucleotides are TGTGCCAGTGGCAACTACGAGCAGTACTTC.

The rearrangement uses TRBV28 and TRBJ1-1, with D possibly being TRBD1 (6 bases). Germline V gene data show CDR1 as MDHEN and CDR2 as SYDVKM. V was trimmed by 3 bases and J by 5 bases, leaving 10 bases between them. The CDR3 runs 13 residues. In DNA, the CDR3 is TGTGCCAGCAGTTTTCCTACAGGGACTGAAGCTTTCTTT. It yields the protein CASSFPTGTEAFF.

The gene calls are TRBV10-3 and TRBJ2-3; D might be TRBD1 (6 bases). The germline V and J ends were trimmed by 2 bases and 2 bases, with 11 bases remaining between them. The germline V gene has CDR1 ENHRY and CDR2 SYGVKD. This CDR3 is built from 15 residues. CDR3 nucleotide sequence: TGTGCCATCAGTGAGGGGACACGGTACACAGATACGCAGTATTTT. Amino acid sequence: CAISEGTRYTDTQYF.

On this clone itself: At the DNA level, this CDR3 is encoded by other sequences in the same sample as well. This chain joins TRBV25-1 and TRBJ2-5; TRBD2 matches 10 bases. This CDR3 comprises 16 residues. From germline, CDR1 is MGHDK and CDR2 SYGVNS. V shed 3 bases and J 2 bases; nucleotides not matched to a gene: 6. CDR3 sequence: CASSEVAGGPQETQYF. The CDR3 DNA is TGTGCCAGCAGTGAGGTAGCGGGGGGACCTCAAGAGACCCAGTACTTC.

The V call is TRBV7-9, the J call TRBJ1-2, with 9 positions matching TRBD1. Germline loops: CDR1 SEHNR, CDR2 FQNEAQ (reference sequence). V was clipped by 5 bases and J by 6 bases; unmatched bases: 10. This CDR3 comprises 15 residues. The CDR3, as DNA: TGTGCCAGCAGCGTTAGGGGGACAGGGAATAATGGCTACACCTTC. It translates to CASSVRGTGNNGYTF.

CDR3 DNA sequence: TGTGCCAGCAGCCGGGCGAGGCTGCCCTCCTACGAGCAGTACTTC. It is translated as CASSRARLPSYEQYF. The chain carries TRBV5-5 and TRBJ2-7; D not resolved. Deletions cut 4 bases from V and 0 bases from J, with 14 bases between. Germline-derived CDR1 and CDR2 are SGHKS and YYEKEE (reference sequence). This CDR3 comprises 15 residues.

This sequence joins TRBV6-5 and TRBJ1-3; the D is unclear. Germline-derived CDR1 and CDR2 are MNHEY and SVGAGI. Deletions cut 0 bases from V and 1 base from J, with 1 base between. CDR3 length: 13 residues. The CDR3 coding sequence is TGTGCCAGCAGTTACTCATCTGGAAACACCATATATTTT. Its protein is CASSYSSGNTIYF.

The J gene is TRBJ2-7, the V gene TRBV5-4; 8 positions agree with TRBD1. CDR1 and CDR2 from the germline V gene are SGHNT and YYREEE (reference sequence). The CDR3 sequence is 14 residues long. J gave up 5 bases and V 0 bases, and 4 bases lay outside the gene matches. CDR3 loop: CASSLGQGSHEQYF. Here the CDR3 DNA reads TGTGCCAGCAGCTTGGGACAGGGGAGCCACGAGCAGTACTTC.

This clone was found once. The CDR3 DNA reads TGCGCCAGCAGCCAAGCCCCCGGACTAGCGGCTAGCACAGATACGCAGTATTTT. It encodes CASSQAPGLAASTDTQYF. The chain carries TRBV4-3 and TRBJ2-3, with TRBD2 identical over 10 bases. The trim removed 1 base at V and 0 bases at J, leaving 7 bases unmatched. The CDR3 is made up of 18 amino acids. CDR1 is LGHNA and CDR2 is YSLEER in the germline V gene.

CDR3 sequence (DNA): TGTGCCAGCAGCTTAGTGGTCTCCTACAATGAGCAGTTCTTC. It encodes CASSLVVSYNEQFF. This chain uses TRBV7-9 with TRBJ2-1, with D hard to call. The CDR3 is 14 amino acids. Germline CDR1 SEHNR, CDR2 FQNEAQ (reference sequence). V lost 1 base and J 0 bases, leaving 4 bases between the germline ends.